This T cell receptor beta chain was identified during a study of T cell repertoires in cytomegalovirus infection. About the study: In public TCR beta signatures, there were indications of both CMV infection and matching HLA type.

There are a few counts of this clonotype. In germline, CDR1 is SGHRS, CDR2 YFSETQ. The V and J ends lost 4 bases and 5 bases, in that order; junction bases with no gene match: 8. The CDR3 sequence is 15 residues long. TCRdb passed the reads through MiXCR, listing each CDR3 protein once. The sample carries 250,000 to 350,000 distinct CDR3 sequences, roughly 25% recorded once. The chain employs TRBV5-1 and TRBJ2-2; 7 bases are shared with TRBD1. The receptor was derived from a human donor in good health (CMV status not recorded). Some clones in this sample may be carry-over from other donors' samples. Material: PBMCs. The DNA for the CDR3 is TGCGCCAGCAGCAGGGACAGACCGAGGACCGGGGAGCTGTTTTTT. Its translation is CASSRDRPRTGELFF.